The rows below give T cell receptor beta chains drawn from one sample of a study of blood T cell repertoires in COVID-19. Only in-frame clones appear in the TCRdb table, and some are missing; sequencing was by immunoSEQ multiplex PCR. This sample has a few hundred thousand clones; around nine tenths occur once, and the top ten carry more than 5%. Sequenced input: PBMCs or T cells enriched from blood (not recorded which). These receptors were collected from a man aged 25 to 45 who had recovered from COVID-19. Both conserved end residues are part of each CDR3. A D gene is named only where the DNA matches it firmly. The listing skips clone size in some rows; elsewhere it reads once, few, many or a size class.

length: 16
V: TRBV27
D: .
J: TRBJ2-3
size: .
DNA: TGTGCCAGCAGTTTAAGGGAGACCTTCCTCACAGATACGCAGTATTTT
CDR3: CASSLRETFLTDTQYF

length: 16
V: TRBV5-4
D: TRBD2
J: TRBJ2-3
size: few
DNA: TGTGCCAGCAGCTTGGGACTAGCGGGGGTCACAGATACGCAGTATTTT
CDR3: CASSLGLAGVTDTQYF

length: 16
V: TRBV19
D: TRBD2
J: TRBJ2-3
size: .
DNA: TGTGCCAGTACTAAGTCACTAGCGGATGTCACAGATACGCAGTATTTT
CDR3: CASTKSLADVTDTQYF

length: 15
V: TRBV27
D: TRBD1
J: TRBJ2-4
size: .
DNA: TGTGCCAGCAGTTTGGACAGGGGGCCCAAAAACATTCAGTACTTC
CDR3: CASSLDRGPKNIQYF

length: 13
V: TRBV29-1
D: .
J: TRBJ2-2
size: .
DNA: TGCAGCGTTCGTCTAGCCGGCACCGGGGAGCTGTTTTTT
CDR3: CSVRLAGTGELFF

length: 13
V: TRBV6-2/TRBV6-3
D: .
J: TRBJ1-4
size: .
DNA: TGTGCCAGCAGTCGGACTGGCGGTGGGAAACTGTTTTTT
CDR3: CASSRTGGGKLFF

length: 12
V: TRBV30
D: TRBD1
J: TRBJ1-1
size: .
DNA: TGTGCCTGGAGCACAGGGGGGGCTGAAGCTTTCTTT
CDR3: CAWSTGGAEAFF

length: 16
V: TRBV6-2/TRBV6-3
D: .
J: TRBJ1-5
size: .
DNA: TGTGCCAGCAGTCACCCTCCCCGGGGCGGGATGCAGCCCCAGCATTTT
CDR3: CASSHPPRGGMQPQHF

length: 12
V: TRBV4-1
D: .
J: TRBJ1-5
size: .
DNA: TGCGCCAGCAGCCAAGGGAGCCAGCCCCAGCATTTT
CDR3: CASSQGSQPQHF

length: 17
V: TRBV28
D: .
J: TRBJ2-2
size: .
DNA: TGTGCCAGCATCCATTACGGCAGGACATCCCGCGGCGGGGAGCTGTTTTTT
CDR3: CASIHYGRTSRGGELFF

length: 12
V: TRBV2
D: TRBD1
J: TRBJ2-1
size: .
DNA: TGTGCCAGCGACAGGGAATACAATGAGCAGTTCTTC
CDR3: CASDREYNEQFF

length: 14
V: TRBV28
D: .
J: TRBJ2-1
size: .
DNA: TGTGCCAGCAGTCCCCGGGACATCTACAATGAGCAGTTCTTC
CDR3: CASSPRDIYNEQFF

length: 17
V: TRBV27
D: .
J: TRBJ1-5
size: .
DNA: TGTGCCAGCAGTTTATTGGCTACAGGGAAAGGCAATCAGCCCCAGCATTTT
CDR3: CASSLLATGKGNQPQHF

length: 15
V: TRBV7-2
D: TRBD1
J: TRBJ1-2
size: .
DNA: TGTGCCAGCAGCGCCGGGACAGGGTCATTCTATGGCTACACCTTC
CDR3: CASSAGTGSFYGYTF

length: 17
V: TRBV7-6
D: TRBD2
J: TRBJ2-7
size: .
DNA: TGTGCCAGCAGCTTAGGGAGCCCAGCTAGCGGGGTCTACGAGCAGTACTTC
CDR3: CASSLGSPASGVYEQYF

length: 14
V: TRBV2
D: TRBD2
J: TRBJ2-3
size: once
DNA: TGTGCCAGCAAGTATAGCGGGAGCACAGATACGCAGTATTTT
CDR3: CASKYSGSTDTQYF

length: 13
V: TRBV28
D: .
J: TRBJ1-2
size: few
DNA: TGTGCCAGCAGTTTGGGGGGTTACTATGGCTACACCTTC
CDR3: CASSLGGYYGYTF

length: 14
V: TRBV9
D: .
J: TRBJ1-3
size: .
DNA: TGTGCCAGCAGCGTAGAGGGAGGGGGAAACACCATATATTTT
CDR3: CASSVEGGGNTIYF

length: 13
V: TRBV30
D: .
J: TRBJ1-5
size: few
DNA: TGTGCCTGGAGGGCGACAGGCAATCAGCCCCAGCATTTT
CDR3: CAWRATGNQPQHF

length: 14
V: TRBV30
D: .
J: TRBJ2-5
size: .
DNA: TGTGCCTGGGCAACAGGGAGAGACCAAGAGACCCAGTACTTC
CDR3: CAWATGRDQETQYF

length: 15
V: TRBV28
D: TRBD1
J: TRBJ1-1
size: .
DNA: TGTGCCAGCAGTTTAGGGGACAGGGCCAACACTGAAGCTTTCTTT
CDR3: CASSLGDRANTEAFF

length: 15
V: TRBV14
D: .
J: TRBJ2-7
size: .
DNA: TGTGCCAGCAGTTTAGGACCGGAGGGGTACTACGAGCAGTACTTC
CDR3: CASSLGPEGYYEQYF

length: 15
V: TRBV9
D: TRBD2
J: TRBJ2-1
size: .
DNA: TGTGCCAGCAGCGCCCGACTAGCGGGGTACAATGAGCAGTTCTTC
CDR3: CASSARLAGYNEQFF

length: 14
V: TRBV7-9
D: .
J: TRBJ2-7
size: .
DNA: TGTGCCAGCAGCTTACCCACAGGGTCCTACGAGCAGTACTTC
CDR3: CASSLPTGSYEQYF

length: 15
V: TRBV3-1/TRBV3-2
D: .
J: TRBJ2-5
size: .
DNA: TGTGCCAGCAGCCATAGGGCGGGGATCCAAGAGACCCAGTACTTC
CDR3: CASSHRAGIQETQYF

length: 13
V: TRBV3-1/TRBV3-2
D: .
J: TRBJ2-5
size: .
DNA: TGTGCCAGCAGCCCACGGTACCAAGAGACCCAGTACTTC
CDR3: CASSPRYQETQYF

length: 14
V: TRBV5-4
D: .
J: TRBJ1-1
size: .
DNA: TGTGCCAGCAGCTTCGGGGGTAGGAACACTGAAGCTTTCTTT
CDR3: CASSFGGRNTEAFF

length: 14
V: TRBV19
D: .
J: TRBJ1-5
size: many
DNA: TGTGCCAGTAGAGCTGGAGTGGAGTATCAGCCCCAGCATTTT
CDR3: CASRAGVEYQPQHF

length: 13
V: TRBV7-7
D: .
J: TRBJ2-7
size: .
DNA: TGTGCCAGCAGCCCCGTCAGTGAAAACGAGCAGTACTTC
CDR3: CASSPVSENEQYF

length: 15
V: TRBV11-2
D: TRBD1
J: TRBJ2-1
size: .
DNA: TGTGCCAGCAGCTTAGTACAGGGGTCCTACAATGAGCAGTTCTTC
CDR3: CASSLVQGSYNEQFF

length: 14
V: TRBV30
D: TRBD1
J: TRBJ2-1
size: .
DNA: TGTGCCTGGAGTAAAGGACAGGGTTTATGGGAGCAGTTCTTC
CDR3: CAWSKGQGLWEQFF

length: 14
V: TRBV7-8
D: TRBD2
J: TRBJ2-1
size: .
DNA: TGTGCCAGCAGCGCACGGACTAGGTGGGATGAGCAGTTCTTC
CDR3: CASSARTRWDEQFF

length: 15
V: TRBV11-3
D: .
J: TRBJ2-7
size: .
DNA: TGTGCCAGCAGCTTAGATAAGGCTAGCAACCACGAGCAGTACTTC
CDR3: CASSLDKASNHEQYF

length: 13
V: TRBV3-1/TRBV3-2
D: .
J: TRBJ1-5
size: .
DNA: TGTGCCAGCGCTCGAGCGGGGAGACAGCCCCAGCATTTT
CDR3: CASARAGRQPQHF

length: 18
V: TRBV27
D: TRBD1
J: TRBJ1-4
size: .
DNA: TGTGCCAGCAGTTTGGGGGGACAGTTCAGACCAACTAATGAAAAACTGTTTTTT
CDR3: CASSLGGQFRPTNEKLFF

length: 16
V: TRBV3-1/TRBV3-2
D: TRBD1
J: TRBJ2-2
size: .
DNA: TGTGCCAGCAGCCCCGAGGGACAGAGAAACACCGGGGAGCTGTTTTTT
CDR3: CASSPEGQRNTGELFF

length: 13
V: TRBV15
D: .
J: TRBJ2-7
size: once
DNA: TGTGCCACCAGCAGAGATCCGGCCTACGAGCAGTACTTC
CDR3: CATSRDPAYEQYF

length: 13
V: TRBV9
D: .
J: TRBJ2-7
size: .
DNA: TGTGCCAGCAGCGTAGGGGCATCCTACGAGCAGTACTTC
CDR3: CASSVGASYEQYF

length: 15
V: TRBV7-9
D: TRBD1
J: TRBJ1-3
size: .
DNA: TGTGCCAGCAGCTTCTCAGGGGGATCTGGAAACACCATATATTTT
CDR3: CASSFSGGSGNTIYF

length: 12
V: TRBV10-3
D: TRBD1
J: TRBJ1-2
size: .
DNA: TGTGCCATTACAGGGGGCAACTATGGCTACACCTTC
CDR3: CAITGGNYGYTF

length: 15
V: TRBV30
D: .
J: TRBJ1-5
size: .
DNA: TGTGCCTGGAATCAACAGGGTCTCCAAAATCAGCCCCAGCATTTT
CDR3: CAWNQQGLQNQPQHF

length: 13
V: TRBV12-3/TRBV12-4
D: .
J: TRBJ1-1
size: .
DNA: TGTGCCAGCAGTTTCGGGGGGAACACTGAAGCTTTCTTT
CDR3: CASSFGGNTEAFF

length: 12
V: TRBV12-3/TRBV12-4
D: .
J: TRBJ2-3
size: .
DNA: TGTGCCAGCAGACTACGGACAGCGACGCAGTATTTT
CDR3: CASRLRTATQYF

length: 13
V: TRBV30
D: .
J: TRBJ2-5
size: .
DNA: TGTGCCTGGGTCCAGACTGGCAAAGAGACCCAGTACTTC
CDR3: CAWVQTGKETQYF

length: 18
V: TRBV19
D: TRBD1
J: TRBJ2-2
size: .
DNA: TGTGCCAGTAGTGAACGGCGACAGGGGGCTAGGGACACCGGGGAGCTGTTTTTT
CDR3: CASSERRQGARDTGELFF

length: 14
V: TRBV5-1
D: .
J: TRBJ1-2
size: .
DNA: TGCGCCAGCAGCAACGCAGGGGAGAACTATGGCTACACCTTC
CDR3: CASSNAGENYGYTF

length: 14
V: TRBV19
D: .
J: TRBJ2-3
size: .
DNA: TGTGCCAGTAGTATAGGGTCCACTGGGGCTACGCAGTATTTT
CDR3: CASSIGSTGATQYF

length: 16
V: TRBV5-1
D: .
J: TRBJ2-1
size: .
DNA: TGCGCCAGCAGTCCTGGAGGGCTACCCTCCTACAATGAGCAGTTCTTC
CDR3: CASSPGGLPSYNEQFF

length: 16
V: TRBV5-4
D: TRBD2
J: TRBJ2-7
size: .
DNA: TGTGCCAGCAGCTCGGGGACTAGCGGGGTTTCCTACGAGCAGTACTTC
CDR3: CASSSGTSGVSYEQYF

length: 15
V: TRBV18
D: .
J: TRBJ2-2
size: .
DNA: TGTGCCAGCTCACCAGCAGTACCGAACACCGGGGAGCTGTTTTTT
CDR3: CASSPAVPNTGELFF